This TCR beta chain derives from a study of cytomegalovirus exposure and HLA in healthy donors. PCR employed 60 Vbeta and 13 Jbeta primers. Generated by immunoSEQ multiplex PCR, the TCRdb table keeps only in-frame clones and is missing some. Seen in this sample are 40,000 to 50,000 clones; the ten most common clones hold around 2.2%. Germline CDR1 and CDR2: MGHRA and YSYEKL. V was pared by 1 base and J by 4 bases, with 12 bases between. The CDR3 sequence is 15 residues long. Sequenced sample: PBMCs. The TCR sequence derives from a woman in her thirties or forties in good health and CMV-seronegative. The chain is built from TRBV4-1 and TRBJ2-3; D is possibly TRBD1 (6 bases). CDR3 sequence reads: CASSQGGQNADTQYF. In DNA, the CDR3 is TGCGCCAGCAGCCAAGGGGGGCAGAATGCAGATACGCAGTATTTT.